This record concerns one TCR beta chain sequence. The antigen this receptor binds is unknown. No per-base quality is available; no much larger clone lies one base away. CDR1 and CDR2 (MNHNS, SASEGT) derive from the germline V gene. The CDR3 starts with the cysteine, ends with the phenylalanine, and has 19 residues. Only the CDR3 portion is preserved as DNA: 57 bases, with reading frame beginning at the first base. Relative to germline, V is missing 4 bases and J is missing 8 bases, with 20 bases of the junction outside any gene match. The donors were healthy, HIV-negative adults who had no recently reported acute infections or vaccinations. Every donor was a Caucasian adult residing in Nashville, Tennessee, USA. Magnetic negative selection was used to enrich CD4+ T cells, after which naive cells were positively selected on CD45RA and the negative fraction became the memory subset. Blood was obtained by leukapheresis, after which PBMCs were separated by Ficoll-Histopaque density gradient centrifugation and cryopreserved in liquid nitrogen vapor phase. Purity and quantity of every magnetically sorted T cell population were checked by analytical flow cytometry. From each sorted fraction, genomic DNA was isolated and quantified by UV absorbance on a Nanodrop 2000c.

The record originates from a study of shared clonotypes between healthy human individuals (dated by TCRdb to the early 2020s). Regarding the study in general: The cohort comprised two women and a few men aged 18 to 49 years. Leukapheresis yielded between about 0.9 and 9 billion PBMCs per donor. Blood TCR repertoires of several healthy adults were deeply sequenced to estimate repertoire size and the extent of clonotype sharing between individuals. Per donor, three plates each were used for CD4 naive and CD4 memory, two for CD8 naive, and one for CD8 memory. To increase sequencing depth and limit assay-specific biases, TCR repertoire library preparation and sequencing were carried out by different laboratories using diverse techniques.

Beyond this particular receptor, the publication reports: Sharing across a few donors was observed for roughly 5% of naive CD4, 3% to 3.5% of naive CD8, about 2.5% of memory CD4, and around 0.4% of memory CD8 clonotypes. Larger estimated clonotype richness was generally found for naive subsets than for memory subsets. Clonotypes shared by all four sorted-subset donors showed higher generation probabilities than non-shared clonotypes. Rarefaction of sorted-subset datasets indicated incomplete sequencing despite the large sequencing depth. Sampling was restricted to blood, and TCR repertoires in tissue are likely to differ from TCR repertoires in blood. Pairwise subsampling led to the expectation that sequencing depth would affect the degree of clonotype sharing among donors. The genetic and exposure-history diversity represented was limited by the small number of donors.

TCR CDR3 regions were amplified from genomic DNA by multiplex PCR using the deep immunoSEQ assay. Genomic DNA extracted from each cell subset was distributed evenly over all wells of several immunoSEQ 96-well plates, and each plate served as one replicate. For sorted subsets, approximately 210 ng genomic DNA, equal to about 30,000 T cell genomes, was loaded into each replicate PCR. Purified libraries were measured with a Qubit 3.0 fluorometer, size-checked on a Bioanalyzer 2100, and measured again with the KAPA Library Quantification kit. Each immunoSEQ 96-well plate was sequenced on its own single-read 150-cycle Illumina NextSeq 550 flow cell. The study's own analysis went as follows. Because only junctional sequences without quality scores were contained in the immunoSEQ output, filtering matching that applied to full-length reads could not be performed. Sequences were annotated with PyIR, a Python wrapper for IgBLAST v1.9, using IMGT germline references to assign V/J genes and CDR3. Reads with weak V/J assignments (E-value above 1e-6), missing CDR3, stop codons, out-of-frame junctions, or ambiguous translated residues were removed. A V3J clonotype was defined by an identical inferred V gene, J gene, and CDR3 amino acid sequence. The percentage overlap between two repertoires was calculated by dividing the number of shared unique clonotypes by the size of the smaller repertoire. Repertoire richness was assessed with RTK rarefaction, the Chao1 estimator, and Recon v2.1 estimates of unobserved clonotypes. Generation probabilities were computed with OLGA for all TCRbeta clonotypes obtained by the gDNA method from a few donors. In its TCRdb copy, this immuneACCESS table keeps in-frame sequences only and misses some clones. Where compared with another copy, unresolved V genes explain less than half of these, and the others have no known cause. D and trimming come from the DNA, and the V and J calls and clone size come from that table. Across this sample there are roughly 2.5 million clones, with approximately 90% seen only once. The top ten hold roughly 0.14% of the sample.

The specimen was naive CD4+ T cells sorted from blood. The intended sense of this specimen's cell subset or site label: CD45RA+ positively selected. The TCR sequence derives from a man aged 18 to 35 in good health. The chain is encoded by TRBV6-1 joined to TRBJ1-6, with 7 bases in between that match TRBD1. The DNA is as follows: TGTGCCAGCAGTGCTACCATCCCGGGACAGCGGTCGGTGGATTCACCCCTCCACTTT. It encodes CASSATIPGQRSVDSPLHF.